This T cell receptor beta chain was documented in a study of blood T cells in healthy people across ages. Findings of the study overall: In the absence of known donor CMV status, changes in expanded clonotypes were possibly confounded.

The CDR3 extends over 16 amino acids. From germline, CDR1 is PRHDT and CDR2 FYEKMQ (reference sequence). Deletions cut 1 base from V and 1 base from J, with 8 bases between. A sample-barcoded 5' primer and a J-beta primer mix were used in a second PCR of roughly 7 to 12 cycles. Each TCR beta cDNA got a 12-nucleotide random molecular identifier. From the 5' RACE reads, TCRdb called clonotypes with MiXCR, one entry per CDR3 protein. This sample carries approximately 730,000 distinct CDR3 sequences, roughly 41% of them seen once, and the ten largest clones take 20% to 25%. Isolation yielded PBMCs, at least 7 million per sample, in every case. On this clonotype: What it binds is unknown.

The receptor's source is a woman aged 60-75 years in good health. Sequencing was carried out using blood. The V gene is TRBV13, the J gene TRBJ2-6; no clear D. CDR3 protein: CASSLATQSGANVLTF. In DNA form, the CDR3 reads TGTGCCAGCAGCTTAGCTACGCAGTCTGGGGCCAACGTCCTGACTTTC.